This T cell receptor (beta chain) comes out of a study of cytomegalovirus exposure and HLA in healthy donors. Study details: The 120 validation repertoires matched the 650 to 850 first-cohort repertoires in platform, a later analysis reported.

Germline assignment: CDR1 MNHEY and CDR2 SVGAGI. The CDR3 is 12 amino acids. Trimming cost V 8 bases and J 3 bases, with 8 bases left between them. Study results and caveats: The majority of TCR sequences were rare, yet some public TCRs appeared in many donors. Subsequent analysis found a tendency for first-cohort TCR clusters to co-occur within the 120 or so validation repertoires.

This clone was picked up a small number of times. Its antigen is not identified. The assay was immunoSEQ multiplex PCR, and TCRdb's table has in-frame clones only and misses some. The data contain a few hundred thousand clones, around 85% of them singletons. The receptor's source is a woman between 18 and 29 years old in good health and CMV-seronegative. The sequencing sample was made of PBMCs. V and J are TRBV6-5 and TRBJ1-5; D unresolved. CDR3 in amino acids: CASQGLNQPQHF. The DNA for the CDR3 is TGTGCCAGCCAAGGACTCAATCAGCCCCAGCATTTT.